This T cell receptor beta chain was identified in a study of blood T cell repertoires in COVID-19. Clones were read by immunoSEQ multiplex PCR, and TCRdb kept only the in-frame ones, dropping some. The profile shows around 300,000 clones, 70% to 90% of them singletons. Material for sequencing was peripheral blood. The receptor's source is a woman aged 30 to 39 with active or convalescent COVID-19.

The chain's CDR3 is CASGLMYEKLFF. CDR3 sequence (DNA): TGTGCCAGCGGCTTAATGTATGAAAAACTGTTTTTT. The V gene is TRBV2, the J gene TRBJ1-4; D gene uncertain. Per the germline V gene, CDR1 is SNHLY and CDR2 is FYNNEI. Trimming cost V 8 bases and J 6 bases, with 10 bases left between them. The CDR3 runs to 12 residues.